Shown below are 32 T cell receptor beta chains from a single sample sequenced in a study of response to subunit inactivated influenza vaccine. Using its own MiXCR run on the RT-PCR reads, TCRdb lists one record per CDR3 protein. The sample holds 500,000 to 600,000 distinct CDR3 sequences, roughly 12% seen once. The sequenced sample was PBMCs from blood, obtained on the day of vaccination. These receptors all stem from a man in his forties or fifties who received an inactivated influenza vaccine.

This clonotype was observed a few times. The V gene is TRBV19, the J gene TRBJ2-1; 8 bases match TRBD2. V lost 5 bases to trimming and J lost 7 bases; unmatched junction nucleotides: 10. Looked up from germline, CDR1 is LNHDA and CDR2 is SQIVND (reference sequence). The CDR3 covers 15 residues. The chain's CDR3 is CASSRPGLDLNEQFF. The DNA for the CDR3 is TGTGCCAGTAGTCGACCGGGACTAGATCTGAATGAGCAGTTCTTC. Together with reference TRBV19 and TRBJ2-1, the CDR3 gives the full variable domain: DGGITQSPKYLFRKEGQNVTLSCEQNLNHDAMYWYRQDPGQGLRLIYYSQIVNDFQKGDIAEGYSVSREKKESFPLTVTSAQKNPTAFYLCASSRPGLDLNEQFFGPGTRLTVL.

The CDR3 nucleotides are TGTGCCAGCAGCTTAGTTTCTACAGGGTACTCACCCCTCCACTTT. Amino acids: CASSLVSTGYSPLHF. The chain couples TRBV11-2 to TRBJ1-6; D is perhaps TRBD1 (6 bases). This CDR3 spans 15 amino acids. V shed 1 base and J shed 10 bases, with 14 bases lying between them. Germline V gene lookup returns CDR1 SGHAT and CDR2 FQNNGV.

The gene calls are TRBV7-2 and TRBJ2-5, with D tentatively TRBD1 (5 bases). CDR1 SGHTA and CDR2 FQGNSA come from the germline V gene. The CDR3 consists of 13 residues. Trimming left V 5 bases short and J 0 bases short, with 7 bases between. The CDR3 bases are TGTGCCAGCAGCGACAGAAACCAAGAGACCCAGTACTTC. As protein: CASSDRNQETQYF.

The CDR3 sequence: CASSVVSTDTQYF. CDR3 in DNA: TGTGCCAGCAGCGTAGTTAGCACAGATACGCAGTATTTT. The chain employs TRBV9 and TRBJ2-3; no clear D. Germline values: CDR1 SGDLS, CDR2 YYNGEE. The CDR3 has 13 residues. The ends were cut back, 0 bases at V and 0 bases at J, with 2 bases in the middle.

The sample holds a few counts of this clonotype. The rearrangement links TRBV6-4 to TRBJ2-3, with D possibly matching TRBD1 (6 bases). The germline V gene encodes CDR1 MRHNA and CDR2 SNTAGT. Trimming removed 4 bases at V and 3 bases at J, with 8 bases between. The CDR3 runs 13 residues. DNA for the CDR3: TGTGCCAGCAGTGCAGGGGAAACAGATACGCAGTATTTT. Translating gives CASSAGETDTQYF.

The V call is TRBV27, the J call TRBJ2-1, with D maybe TRBD1 (7 bases). Deletions cut 4 bases from V and 0 bases from J, with 19 bases between. The germline V gene has CDR1 MNHEY and CDR2 SMNVEV (reference sequence). This CDR3 comprises 18 residues. In DNA, the CDR3 is TGTGCCAGCAGTTCACTAATCCGACAGGGAGGCTCCTACAATGAGCAGTTCTTC. This translates into CASSSLIRQGGSYNEQFF.

This clonotype was recorded a few times. This chain uses TRBV7-6 with TRBJ2-7; D is possibly TRBD2 (5 bases). The CDR3 spans 13 residues. Per germline, CDR1 SGHVS and CDR2 FNYEAQ. With 3 bases removed from V and 3 bases from J, the gap between germline ends came to 9 bases. The CDR3 reads CASSFGLFYEQYF. CDR3 in DNA: TGTGCCAGCAGCTTCGGACTTTTCTACGAGCAGTACTTC.

This clonotype has at least ten counts. The CDR3 coding sequence is TGTGCCAGCAGCCCCTTGCCTAGCGTCCCCAATGAGCAGTTCTTC. It codes for CASSPLPSVPNEQFF. The chain joins TRBV12-3 or TRBV12-4 to TRBJ2-1, with a tentative D call TRBD2 (6 bases). Trimming cost V 6 bases and J 6 bases, with 18 bases left between them. This CDR3 spans 15 amino acids.

This clonotype was observed a few times. V usage is TRBV3-1 and J usage is TRBJ2-1, with 10 bases identical to TRBD2. The CDR3 covers 16 residues. Per the germline V gene, CDR1 is LGHDT and CDR2 is YNNKEL (reference sequence). Trimming removed 4 bases from V and 2 bases from J; junction bases left unmatched: 5. The CDR3 sequence: CASSPWTSGPYNEQFF. Here the CDR3 DNA reads TGTGCCAGCAGCCCCTGGACTAGCGGACCCTACAATGAGCAGTTCTTC.

The rearrangement joins TRBV9 to TRBJ2-7; D tentatively reads TRBD1 or TRBD2 (6 bases each). Trimming pared 4 bases from V and 2 bases from J, leaving 16 bases between. The CDR3 runs 15 residues. CDR1 and CDR2 (germline): SGDLS, YYNGEE. Here the CDR3 reads CASSLGGRGAYEQYF. The CDR3 nucleotides are TGTGCCAGCAGCCTTGGTGGAAGGGGGGCCTACGAGCAGTACTTC.

The chain couples TRBV11-1 to TRBJ2-6; a weak D match, TRBD2 (6 bases). The CDR3 sequence is 18 residues long. The germline CDR1 and CDR2 sequences are SGHAT and FQDESV (reference sequence). The V and J ends lost 2 bases and 0 bases respectively, with 14 bases between them. The CDR3: CASSLTRLEGSGANVLTF. CDR3 nucleotide sequence: TGTGCCAGCAGCTTAACACGCCTGGAGGGCTCTGGGGCCAACGTCCTGACTTTC.

This chain uses TRBV5-1 with TRBJ1-2; D is unresolved. The germline V gene encodes CDR1 SGHRS and CDR2 YFSETQ. The CDR3 is made up of 15 amino acids. Trimming pared 3 bases from V and 2 bases from J, leaving 14 bases between. In DNA, the CDR3 is TGCGCCAGCAGCTCGGATGGCGATCCAAACTATGGCTACACCTTC. It yields the protein CASSSDGDPNYGYTF.

The chain links TRBV29-1 to TRBJ2-5; D might be TRBD2 (6 bases). The CDR3 totals 13 residues. With 7 bases removed from V and 1 base from J, the gap between germline ends came to 13 bases. Germline V gene sequence: CDR1 SQVTM, CDR2 ANQGSEA. This chain's CDR3 is CSGQGGFQETQYF. The CDR3 DNA reads as TGCAGCGGGCAAGGAGGGTTCCAAGAGACCCAGTACTTC.

This clonotype was found many times. The J gene is TRBJ2-7, the V gene TRBV5-1; 9 bases are a match to TRBD1. Germline values: CDR1 SGHRS, CDR2 YFSETQ. The CDR3 runs to 15 residues. Germline trimming cut 0 bases from V and 5 bases from J; bases unmatched to any gene: 6. This chain's CDR3 is CASSLGGQGFDEQYF. The CDR3 coding sequence is TGCGCCAGCAGCTTGGGGGGACAGGGTTTCGACGAGCAGTACTTC.

The chain links TRBV10-3 to TRBJ2-5, with D possibly matching TRBD2 (6 bases). CDR3 length: 15 residues. From germline, CDR1 is ENHRY and CDR2 SYGVKD. The ends were cut back, 4 bases at V and 1 base at J, with 13 bases in the middle. This CDR3 reads CAISAGVAGQETQYF. CDR3 in DNA: TGTGCCATCAGTGCGGGGGTGGCGGGCCAAGAGACCCAGTACTTC.

This sequence joins TRBV24-1 and TRBJ2-1; possible D gene TRBD1, 6 bases. The V and J ends lost 4 bases and 8 bases respectively, with 20 bases between them. CDR3 size: 16 residues. CDR1 is KGHDR and CDR2 is SFDVKD in the germline V gene. Here the CDR3 DNA reads TGTGCCACCAGTGAAACAGGGCGAACCCCTACCTATGAGCAGTTCTTC. Translated, it gives CATSETGRTPTYEQFF.

There are many counts of this clonotype. This chain joins TRBV5-1 and TRBJ2-2, with 9 nucleotides matching TRBD1. This CDR3 spans 16 amino acids. Germline assignment: CDR1 SGHRS and CDR2 YFSETQ. V shed 4 bases, J shed 1 base, and the junction held 5 bases outside the gene matches. Here the CDR3 reads CASSQTGQGNTGELFF. The CDR3 DNA follows: TGCGCCAGCAGCCAGACGGGACAGGGGAACACCGGGGAGCTGTTTTTT.

A few counts support this clonotype. The rearrangement joins TRBV12-3 or TRBV12-4 to TRBJ2-7; D unclear. CDR3 length: 14 amino acids. Trimming took 1 base from V and 9 from J, leaving 16 bases between them. Here the CDR3 reads CASSLDRVLVRQYF. The CDR3 DNA reads TGTGCCAGCAGTTTAGATCGTGTTTTGGTGAGGCAGTACTTC.

This clonotype was found a few times. V is TRBV7-8 and J is TRBJ2-5; TRBD1 matches at 11 bases. V shed 1 base, J shed 1 base, and the junction held 2 bases outside the gene matches. The V gene's germline CDR1 is SGHVS and CDR2 FQNEAQ. The length of the CDR3 is 16 residues. The CDR3 protein is CASSLGDRGVQETQYF. The CDR3 DNA is TGTGCCAGCAGCTTAGGGGACAGGGGGGTCCAAGAGACCCAGTACTTC.

The CDR3 reads CSVSHSSYNSPLHF. CDR3 DNA sequence: TGCAGTGTCTCGCACAGCTCCTATAATTCACCCCTCCACTTT. The chain couples TRBV20-1 to TRBJ1-6, with D unresolved. This CDR3 has 14 amino acids. Germline values: CDR1 DFQATT, CDR2 SNEGSKA (reference sequence). The germline V and J ends were trimmed by 7 bases and 0 bases, with 10 bases remaining between them.

V is TRBV9 and J is TRBJ2-1, with D hard to call. CDR3 length: 15 amino acids. V was pared by 0 bases and J by 5 bases, with 12 bases between. CDR1 is SGDLS and CDR2 is YYNGEE in the germline V gene. The CDR3 coding sequence is TGTGCCAGCAGCGTAGTGGGGTCTGCCAACAATGAGCAGTTCTTC. Amino acid sequence: CASSVVGSANNEQFF.

This clonotype was detected only a few times. This chain links TRBV9 with TRBJ2-3; 14 bases are shared with TRBD2. Per germline, CDR1 SGDLS and CDR2 YYNGEE. Losses at the gene ends were 3 bases for V and 4 bases for J; bases not matched to a gene: 1. The CDR3 is 15 residues long. In DNA form, the CDR3 reads TGTGCCAGCAGCGAGGGACTAGCGGGAGCAGATACGCAGTATTTT. Protein product: CASSEGLAGADTQYF.

This clonotype came up a few times. This sequence joins TRBV11-2 and TRBJ1-5; a weak D match, TRBD1 (5 bases). This CDR3 is built from 16 residues. V lost 1 base and J 0 bases, leaving 10 bases between the germline ends. Germline V lookup: CDR1 SGHAT, CDR2 FQNNGV. CDR3 sequence (DNA): TGTGCCAGCAGCTTAGCCAGACAGTATAGCAATCAGCCCCAGCATTTT. Translation: CASSLARQYSNQPQHF.

The gene calls are TRBV20-1 and TRBJ2-4; possibly TRBD1 for D (5 bases). Germline V CDR1 and CDR2: DFQATT, SNEGSKA (reference sequence). The CDR3 runs 13 residues. Trimming removed 7 bases at V and 0 bases at J, with 10 bases between. DNA of the CDR3: TGCAGTGGCACGACAGTAGCCAAAAACATTCAGTACTTC. This codes for CSGTTVAKNIQYF.

Here the CDR3 reads CASSYSWRTENTGELFF. DNA for the CDR3: TGTGCCAGCAGTTACTCGTGGCGGACAGAAAACACCGGGGAGCTGTTTTTT. The chain couples TRBV6-2 or TRBV6-3 to TRBJ2-2; D may be TRBD1 (6 bases). Trimming stripped 0 bases from V and 2 bases from J, with 13 bases between. Germline V lookup: CDR1 MNHEY, CDR2 SVGEGT. CDR3 length: 17 residues.

There are a few counts of this clonotype. The chain carries TRBV11-1 and TRBJ2-7; D tentatively reads TRBD1 or TRBD2 (5 bases each). V was pared by 4 bases and J by 2 bases, with 18 bases between. Germline CDR1 and CDR2: SGHAT and FQDESV (reference sequence). The CDR3 contains 16 residues. The CDR3 here is CASSWRPGPGAYEQYF. Written as DNA, the CDR3 is TGTGCCAGCAGCTGGCGACCGGGACCCGGCGCCTACGAGCAGTACTTC. The full variable domain, in which reference TRBV11-1 and TRBJ2-7 provide the parts outside the CDR3, is EAEVAQSPRYKITEKSQAVAFWCDPISGHATLYWYRQILGQGPELLVQFQDESVVDDSQLPKDRFSAERLKGVDSTLKIQPAELGDSAMYLCASSWRPGPGAYEQYFGPGTRLTVT.

This clonotype was counted between two and nine times. The rearrangement joins TRBV20-1 to TRBJ2-1, with D possibly matching TRBD1 (6 bases). The V and J ends lost 1 base and 5 bases respectively, with 6 bases between them. Germline-derived CDR1 and CDR2 are DFQATT and SNEGSKA (reference sequence). CDR3 size: 12 residues. CDR3 nucleotide sequence: TGCAGTGCTAGAGGACAGGACAATGAGCAGTTCTTC. It codes for CSARGQDNEQFF.

This rearrangement joins TRBV20-1 to TRBJ2-4, with D unresolved. Per germline, CDR1 DFQATT and CDR2 SNEGSKA (reference sequence). Deletions cut 2 bases from V and 8 bases from J, with 13 bases between. The CDR3 runs 13 residues. The CDR3 sequence is CSARKSSDDIQYF. The CDR3 bases are TGCAGTGCTAGAAAATCATCGGATGACATTCAGTACTTC.

The J gene is TRBJ2-2, the V gene TRBV7-2; D gene unclear. V shed 4 bases and J shed 3 bases, with 12 bases lying between them. Germline V gives CDR1 SGHTA, CDR2 FQGNSA. This CDR3 region has 15 residues. CDR3 nucleotide sequence: TGTGCCAGCAGCTCCTCCGGGTCCTACACCGGGGAGCTGTTTTTT. Encoded protein: CASSSSGSYTGELFF.

This clonotype was observed a handful of times. CDR3 DNA sequence: TGCGCCAGCAGCTTGGCCGATCGTAGTTACAATGAGCAGTTCTTC. Translating it yields CASSLADRSYNEQFF. This chain connects TRBV5-1 to TRBJ2-1; the D is unclear. Trimming removed 0 bases at V and 4 bases at J, with 11 bases between. The CDR3 covers 15 residues. Germline-derived CDR1 and CDR2 are SGHRS and YFSETQ.

The chain carries TRBV12-3 or TRBV12-4 and TRBJ2-4, with 8 bases matching TRBD1. The V segment lost 6 bases and the J segment 3 bases; nucleotides outside the gene matches: 16. CDR3 length equals 18 residues. The CDR3, as DNA: TGTGCCAGCAGCCTCACAGGGGGACCCGTCTCGGGCAAAAACATTCAGTACTTC. The encoded protein is CASSLTGGPVSGKNIQYF.

This clonotype showed up just a few times. The chain recombines TRBV2 with TRBJ1-4, with D unresolved. The CDR3 is made up of 15 amino acids. The germline CDR1 and CDR2 sequences are SNHLY and FYNNEI. Trimming left V 0 bases short and J 10 bases short, with 15 bases between. CDR3 sequence: CASSEARAPAGKLFF. The CDR3 DNA is TGTGCCAGCAGTGAAGCCCGGGCCCCCGCTGGAAAACTGTTTTTT.